This T cell receptor (beta chain) is from a study of blood T cells in healthy people across ages. Whole-study results and caveats: Greater diversity and more naive CD4+ cells were seen in long-lived donors than in aged donors. The fall in TCR beta diversity per million T cells was roughly linear with age.

A sample-barcoded 5' primer and a J-beta primer mix were used in a second PCR of roughly 7 to 11 cycles. Every sample returned 2.5 million or more CDR3-containing paired-end reads. TCRdb fed the 5' RACE reads into MiXCR, producing one record per CDR3 protein. Found here are roughly 800,000 distinct CDR3 sequences, nearly 60% of them singletons; the top ten hold 20% to 25%. The CDR3 has 13 residues. The V gene's germline CDR1 is SGHAT and CDR2 FQNNGV. V dropped 2 bases and J dropped 8 bases, with 12 bases sitting between them. This clonotype was seen many times. The antigen is not known. The sample was blood. The chain recombines TRBV11-2 with TRBJ1-1; D is perhaps TRBD1 (5 bases). The clonotype was recovered from a man aged 25 to 40 in good health. The CDR3, as DNA: TGTGCCAGCAGCTTAAATTCAGGGACGGAAGCTTTCTTT. This sequence encodes CASSLNSGTEAFF.